These T cell receptor beta chains were read from a single sample in a study of CD8+ T cells in alopecia areata. This table comes from immunoSEQ multiplex PCR, and its TCRdb copy is limited to in-frame clones, with some not included. This sample carries around 250,000 clones, approximately 61% of them seen once, and the ten largest clones take 1% to 1.5%. This sample comprised CD4+ T cells sorted from blood, obtained at week 0. The receptors originated from a human donor with alopecia areata. CDR3s include the opening cysteine and the closing phenylalanine or tryptophan. The D gene is left open where the match is weak. The size field is filled for only some rows; it gives once, few, many or a size class.

d_call: NA; v_call: TRBV7-2; clone_size: NA; j_call: TRBJ2-3; cdr3_aa: CASSLEGGRFTDTQYF; cdr3_nt: TGTGCCAGCAGCTTAGAGGGGGGGCGGTTCACAGATACGCAGTATTTT
d_call: NA; v_call: TRBV4-1; clone_size: NA; j_call: TRBJ1-2; cdr3_aa: CASSQDRERGYGYTF; cdr3_nt: TGCGCCAGCAGCCAAGACAGGGAAAGGGGATATGGCTACACCTTC
d_call: TRBD1; v_call: TRBV29-1; clone_size: NA; j_call: TRBJ1-2; cdr3_aa: CSATGQGAWGYTF; cdr3_nt: TGCAGCGCTACGGGACAGGGGGCTTGGGGCTACACCTTC
d_call: TRBD1; v_call: TRBV7-9; clone_size: NA; j_call: TRBJ1-6; cdr3_aa: CASSLVRDRDSPLHF; cdr3_nt: TGTGCCAGCAGCTTAGTCAGGGACAGAGATTCACCCCTCCACTTT
d_call: NA; v_call: TRBV27; clone_size: NA; j_call: TRBJ1-1; cdr3_aa: CASSPRVNTEAFF; cdr3_nt: TGTGCCAGCAGTCCAAGAGTGAACACTGAAGCTTTCTTT
d_call: TRBD1; v_call: TRBV29-1; clone_size: NA; j_call: TRBJ2-7; cdr3_aa: CSVEGQGYEQYF; cdr3_nt: TGCAGCGTTGAGGGACAGGGGTACGAGCAGTACTTC
d_call: TRBD2; v_call: TRBV6-5; clone_size: NA; j_call: TRBJ2-3; cdr3_aa: CASSQRLATDTQYF; cdr3_nt: TGTGCCAGCAGCCAAAGACTAGCAACAGATACGCAGTATTTT
d_call: NA; v_call: TRBV7-9; clone_size: NA; j_call: TRBJ1-1; cdr3_aa: CASSFASAGWTEAFF; cdr3_nt: TGTGCCAGCAGCTTTGCCTCGGCAGGGTGGACTGAAGCTTTCTTT
d_call: NA; v_call: TRBV29-1; clone_size: NA; j_call: TRBJ1-2; cdr3_aa: CSVDANYGYTF; cdr3_nt: TGCAGCGTTGACGCTAACTATGGCTACACCTTC
d_call: NA; v_call: TRBV18; clone_size: NA; j_call: TRBJ2-7; cdr3_aa: CASSPGFSYEQYF; cdr3_nt: TGTGCCAGCTCACCAGGGTTCTCCTACGAGCAGTACTTC
d_call: NA; v_call: TRBV25-1; clone_size: NA; j_call: TRBJ1-5; cdr3_aa: CASSEVGKQPQHF; cdr3_nt: TGTGCCAGCAGTGAGGTAGGGAAGCAGCCCCAGCATTTT
d_call: NA; v_call: TRBV9; clone_size: NA; j_call: TRBJ2-5; cdr3_aa: CASSEGGLETQYF; cdr3_nt: TGTGCCAGCAGTGAGGGGGGGCTTGAGACCCAGTACTTC
d_call: NA; v_call: TRBV20-1; clone_size: NA; j_call: TRBJ1-2; cdr3_aa: CSAPYGYTF; cdr3_nt: TGCAGTGCTCCCTATGGCTACACCTTC
d_call: NA; v_call: TRBV27; clone_size: NA; j_call: TRBJ1-5; cdr3_aa: CASSFRPVAGDQPQHF; cdr3_nt: TGTGCCAGCAGTTTCCGTCCCGTGGCAGGGGATCAGCCCCAGCATTTT
d_call: TRBD2; v_call: TRBV13; clone_size: few; j_call: TRBJ2-5; cdr3_aa: CASSPSLGTSGGLSQETQYF; cdr3_nt: TGTGCCAGCAGCCCTTCCTTGGGGACTAGCGGGGGACTATCCCAAGAGACCCAGTACTTC
d_call: NA; v_call: TRBV19; clone_size: NA; j_call: TRBJ1-2; cdr3_aa: CASSKDKQVYYGYTF; cdr3_nt: TGTGCCAGTAGTAAAGATAAACAGGTTTACTATGGCTACACCTTC